The rows below give T cell receptor beta chains drawn from one sample of a study of blood T cell repertoires in COVID-19. Sequencing used immunoSEQ multiplex PCR; TCRdb keeps in-frame clones, though not all of them. The data contain around 250,000 clones, 70% to 90% of them seen just once; the ten biggest clones take up approximately 1.9%. The sequenced sample consisted of PBMCs or T cells enriched from blood (not recorded which). These receptors were taken from a woman aged 45-65 years who had recovered from COVID-19. Both conserved end residues are part of each CDR3. D genes are given only for firm matches. The listing skips clone size in some rows; elsewhere it reads once, few, many or a size class.

V,size,D,J,CDR3,DNA
TRBV10-3,.,TRBD2,TRBJ2-6,CAISELASGFSGANVLTF,TGTGCCATCAGTGAGCTGGCTAGCGGGTTCTCTGGGGCCAACGTCCTGACTTTC
TRBV5-1,.,.,TRBJ2-3,CASSLGPINGDTQYF,TGCGCCAGCAGCTTGGGCCCTATTAATGGAGATACGCAGTATTTT
TRBV7-2,.,TRBD1,TRBJ1-5,CASSPGTVNQPQHF,TGTGCCAGCAGCCCCGGGACAGTGAATCAGCCCCAGCATTTT
TRBV2,.,TRBD2,TRBJ2-1,CASSSLGLAGDEQFF,TGTGCCAGCAGCTCACTGGGACTAGCGGGAGATGAGCAGTTCTTC
TRBV6-7,.,TRBD1,TRBJ1-1,CASSSGQGNTEAFF,TGTGCCAGCAGTTCCGGACAGGGGAACACTGAAGCTTTCTTT
TRBV5-1,.,.,TRBJ1-2,CASREAINYGYTF,TGCGCCAGCAGAGAGGCGATTAACTATGGCTACACCTTC
TRBV11-3,.,TRBD2,TRBJ2-2,CASSLLAVAGELFF,TGTGCCAGCAGCCTACTAGCGGTAGCTGGGGAGCTGTTTTTT
TRBV6-5,.,TRBD2,TRBJ2-1,CASSSIAGEGGNEQFF,TGTGCCAGCAGTTCAATAGCGGGAGAGGGGGGCAATGAGCAGTTCTTC
TRBV12-3/TRBV12-4,few,.,TRBJ2-1,CASTRGPYNEQFF,TGTGCCAGCACCAGGGGCCCTTACAATGAGCAGTTCTTC
TRBV27,.,TRBD2,TRBJ2-1,CASSPGTSGYNEQFF,TGTGCCAGCAGCCCCGGGACTAGCGGCTACAATGAGCAGTTCTTC
TRBV12-5,.,TRBD1,TRBJ2-2,CASGLVFTGANTGELFF,TGTGCTAGTGGTTTGGTTTTTACAGGGGCTAACACCGGGGAGCTGTTTTTT
TRBV7-6,.,TRBD2,TRBJ2-7,CASSLEAGVFHAQYF,TGTGCCAGCAGCTTAGAAGCGGGAGTCTTTCATGCGCAGTACTTC
TRBV27,once,.,TRBJ2-3,CASRQGGSNTDTQYF,TGTGCCAGCCGGCAGGGGGGCTCTAACACAGATACGCAGTATTTT
TRBV28,few,.,TRBJ1-1,CASSTGIGHLITEAFF,TGTGCCAGCAGCACAGGGATAGGACACCTGATTACTGAAGCTTTCTTT
TRBV28,once,TRBD2,TRBJ2-7,CASSSPLERESYEQYF,TGTGCCAGCAGTTCCCCGTTGGAGCGGGAGTCCTACGAGCAGTACTTC
TRBV7-6,.,TRBD1,TRBJ1-4,CASSSGPRGTNEKLFF,TGTGCCAGCAGCTCGGGACCCAGGGGGACTAATGAAAAACTGTTTTTT
TRBV2,.,.,TRBJ1-3,CASSDWESSGNTIYF,TGTGCCAGCAGTGATTGGGAGAGCTCTGGAAACACCATATATTTT
TRBV29-1,.,.,TRBJ1-1,CSVVQTEAFF,TGCAGCGTCGTACAGACTGAAGCTTTCTTT
TRBV29-1,few,TRBD1,TRBJ2-7,CSVRQGASYEQYF,TGCAGCGTGCGACAGGGGGCATCCTACGAGCAGTACTTC
TRBV5-8,.,.,TRBJ1-5,CASSLWGPGQPQHF,TGTGCCAGCAGCTTGTGGGGGCCCGGTCAGCCCCAGCATTTT
TRBV29-1,few,TRBD1,TRBJ1-2,CSVGRGPDYGYTF,TGCAGCGTTGGGAGGGGGCCTGACTATGGCTACACCTTC
TRBV7-9,.,TRBD2,TRBJ2-5,CASSLQRTSGRETQYF,TGTGCCAGCAGCTTGCAGAGGACTAGCGGGAGGGAGACCCAGTACTTC
TRBV28,.,.,TRBJ1-6,CASSHPRGGSSYNSPLHF,TGTGCCAGCAGTCACCCTCGGGGTGGGAGCTCCTATAATTCACCCCTCCACTTT
TRBV18,.,TRBD2,TRBJ2-1,CASSPLAGKQGEQFF,TGTGCCAGCTCACCCCTAGCGGGAAAACAAGGGGAGCAGTTCTTC
TRBV10-2,.,TRBD1,TRBJ1-2,CASYRDSYGYTF,TGCGCCAGTTACCGGGACAGCTATGGCTACACCTTC
TRBV15,.,.,TRBJ2-7,CATSRSRTAGSYEQYF,TGTGCCACCAGCAGATCCAGGACGGCGGGCTCCTACGAGCAGTACTTC
TRBV5-3,few,.,TRBJ2-7,CARSSIATPYEQYF,TGTGCCAGAAGCTCGATTGCTACCCCCTACGAGCAGTACTTC
TRBV29-1,.,.,TRBJ1-5,CSAGGSNQPQHF,TGCAGCGCAGGAGGTAGCAATCAGCCCCAGCATTTT
TRBV10-2,.,.,TRBJ1-5,CASSRRERGRNQPQHF,TGCGCCAGCAGTCGGCGGGAGAGGGGCCGCAATCAGCCCCAGCATTTT
TRBV4-1,.,.,TRBJ2-7,CASSQQGRGGRNEQYF,TGCGCCAGCAGCCAACAGGGGAGGGGAGGCCGAAACGAGCAGTACTTC
TRBV3-1/TRBV3-2,.,.,TRBJ1-3,CASSHAGSGNTIYF,TGTGCCAGCAGCCACGCAGGGTCTGGAAACACCATATATTTT
TRBV7-9,.,TRBD2,TRBJ2-1,CASRSTSGRRRGEQFF,TGTGCCAGCAGATCCACTAGCGGGAGGCGCCGGGGGGAGCAGTTCTTC
TRBV9,.,TRBD1,TRBJ1-1,CASSAQGVIGTEAFF,TGTGCCAGCAGCGCGCAGGGGGTTATAGGAACTGAAGCTTTCTTT
TRBV28,.,.,TRBJ1-5,CASSPIGRGPQPQHF,TGTGCCAGCAGTCCAATAGGGAGAGGGCCTCAGCCCCAGCATTTT
TRBV28,.,TRBD1,TRBJ1-5,CASSPMWGQGFQPQHF,TGTGCCAGCAGTCCGATGTGGGGACAGGGGTTTCAGCCCCAGCATTTT
TRBV27,.,.,TRBJ2-3,CASARENTQYF,TGTGCCAGCGCTCGAGAAAATACGCAGTATTTT
TRBV9,.,TRBD1,TRBJ1-2,CASSWDRTTSNYGYTF,TGTGCCAGCAGCTGGGACAGGACAACCTCTAACTATGGCTACACCTTC
TRBV29-1,.,TRBD1,TRBJ1-2,CVWTGASGYTF,TGCGTATGGACAGGGGCTTCTGGCTACACCTTC
TRBV19,.,.,TRBJ1-5,CASSRREINQPQHF,TGTGCCAGTAGTCGCCGGGAGATAAATCAGCCCCAGCATTTT
TRBV18,.,.,TRBJ1-4,CASSPNRVGEKLFF,TGTGCCAGCTCACCAAACAGGGTGGGCGAAAAACTGTTTTTT
TRBV13,.,.,TRBJ1-2,CASSLGPFYGYTF,TGTGCCAGCAGCTTAGGCCCCTTCTATGGCTACACCTTC
TRBV11-2,.,.,TRBJ1-1,CASRHSGGMNTEAFF,TGTGCCAGCAGACATAGCGGGGGCATGAACACTGAAGCTTTCTTT
TRBV25-1,once,.,TRBJ1-5,CASSATGGENQPQHF,TGTGCCAGCAGTGCGACGGGTGGCGAAAATCAGCCCCAGCATTTT
TRBV25-1,.,TRBD2,TRBJ2-3,CASSGTSGRVTDTQYF,TGTGCCAGCAGTGGGACTAGCGGGCGAGTCACAGATACGCAGTATTTT
TRBV9,.,.,TRBJ2-7,CASSISGIQGEQYF,TGTGCCAGCAGCATCAGCGGGATCCAGGGGGAGCAGTACTTC
TRBV28,.,.,TRBJ1-5,CASSFTAGKPQHF,TGTGCCAGCAGTTTTACAGCCGGAAAGCCCCAGCATTTT
TRBV6-1,.,TRBD2,TRBJ2-7,CASSGFLSSGAYEQYF,TGTGCCAGCAGTGGATTTCTGTCTAGCGGGGCATACGAGCAGTACTTC
TRBV5-1,.,.,TRBJ2-1,CASSLAGVSYNEQFF,TGCGCCAGCAGCTTGGCCGGGGTTTCCTACAATGAGCAGTTCTTC
TRBV12-5,.,TRBD1,TRBJ1-1,CASGLGTGGLMNTEAFF,TGTGCTAGTGGCCTCGGGACAGGGGGACTAATGAACACTGAAGCTTTCTTT
TRBV27,.,.,TRBJ2-5,CASSPDQETQYF,TGTGCCAGCAGTCCAGACCAAGAGACCCAGTACTTC
TRBV7-9,.,.,TRBJ1-1,CASSQVTGPEAFF,TGTGCCAGCAGCCAAGTTACAGGGCCTGAAGCTTTCTTT
TRBV2,.,.,TRBJ2-7,CASTQGSYEQYF,TGTGCCAGCACACAGGGCTCCTACGAGCAGTACTTC
TRBV9,.,.,TRBJ1-1,CASSVDGREGSEAFF,TGTGCCAGCAGCGTAGATGGCAGGGAAGGCAGTGAAGCTTTCTTT